This paragraph reports one TCR beta chain. What it binds is unknown. This sample is drawn from a study of cytomegalovirus exposure and HLA in healthy donors. Across the whole study: One earlier analysis, a look at about 179 million T cells, found about 100 million unique TCR beta sequences.

The ends were cut back, 2 bases at V and 6 bases at J, with 12 bases in the middle. The CDR3 has 13 amino acids. Germline values: CDR1 SGHNT, CDR2 YYREEE (reference sequence). Vbeta (60) and Jbeta (13) primers were used in the PCR. Generated by immunoSEQ multiplex PCR, the TCRdb table keeps only in-frame clones and is missing some. The data contain about 120,000 clones, around two thirds of them seen just once; the ten biggest clones take up roughly 8.6%. Findings of the study overall: It was reportedly the case that the classifier diagnosed cytomegalovirus status with high specificity and sensitivity. In a later analysis, donors in an Asian-associated ancestry cluster reportedly had fewer N-insertions in productive TCRs than the cohort mean. Sequencing likely caused a cluster of highly shared sequence variants.

This receptor was identified in a woman between 35 and 50 years old in good health and CMV-seropositive. The chain employs TRBV5-4 and TRBJ2-7; perhaps TRBD1 as D (6 bases). Input material: PBMCs. The CDR3 DNA follows: TGTGCCAGCAGCTTAACAGGGCTTCCCGAGCAGTACTTC. As protein: CASSLTGLPEQYF.